This TCR beta chain comes out of a study of blood T cells in healthy people across ages. Study-wide points: A roughly linear fall in TCR beta diversity per million T cells was seen with increasing age. Correlation between TCR beta diversity and naive T cell percentage was strong.

Through a sample-barcoded 5' primer and a J-beta primer mix, a second PCR was run for roughly 6 to 12 cycles. Each cDNA molecule was tagged by a template-switch adaptor that had 12 random nucleotides. In TCRdb, the 5' RACE reads were re-called with MiXCR into one record per CDR3 protein. The profile covers about 1.5 million distinct CDR3 sequences, with approximately 38% appearing a single time and 7.9% taken by the ten largest. Details on this clonotype: The antigen is not known.

Sequencing was done on a sample of blood. The sequence was obtained from a woman younger than 30 in good health.

This CDR3 is CAISEETRNSYEQYF. DNA for the CDR3: TGTGCCATCAGTGAAGAGACTAGGAACTCCTACGAGCAGTACTTC. The chain uses TRBV10-3 and TRBJ2-7, with a tentative D call TRBD2 (6 bases). Trimming took off 3 bases at V and 0 bases at J, with 12 bases between the two ends. The germline gives CDR1 ENHRY, CDR2 SYGVKD. The CDR3 is 15 residues long.